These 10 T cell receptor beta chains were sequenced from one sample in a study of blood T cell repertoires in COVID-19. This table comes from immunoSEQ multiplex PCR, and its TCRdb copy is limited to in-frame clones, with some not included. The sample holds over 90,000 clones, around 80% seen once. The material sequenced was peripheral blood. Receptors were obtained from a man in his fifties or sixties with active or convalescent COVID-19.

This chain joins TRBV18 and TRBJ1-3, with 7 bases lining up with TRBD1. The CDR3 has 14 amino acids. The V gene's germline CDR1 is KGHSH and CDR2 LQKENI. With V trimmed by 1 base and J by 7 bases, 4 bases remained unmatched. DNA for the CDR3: TGTGCCAGCTCACCACAAAACAGGGGCAACACCATATATTTT. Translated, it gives CASSPQNRGNTIYF.

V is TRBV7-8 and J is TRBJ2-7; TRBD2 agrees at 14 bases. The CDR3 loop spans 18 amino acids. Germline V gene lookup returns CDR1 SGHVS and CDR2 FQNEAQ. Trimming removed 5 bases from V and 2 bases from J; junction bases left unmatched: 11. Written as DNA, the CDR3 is TGTGCCAGCAGCCCCCGACTAGCGGGAGGGCCCGTCCCCTACGAGCAGTACTTC. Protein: CASSPRLAGGPVPYEQYF.

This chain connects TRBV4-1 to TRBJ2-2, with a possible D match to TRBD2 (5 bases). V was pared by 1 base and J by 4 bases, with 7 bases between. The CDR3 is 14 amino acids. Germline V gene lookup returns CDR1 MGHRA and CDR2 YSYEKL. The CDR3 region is CASSQGAGTGELFF. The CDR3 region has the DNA TGCGCCAGCAGCCAAGGCGCGGGCACCGGGGAGCTGTTTTTT.

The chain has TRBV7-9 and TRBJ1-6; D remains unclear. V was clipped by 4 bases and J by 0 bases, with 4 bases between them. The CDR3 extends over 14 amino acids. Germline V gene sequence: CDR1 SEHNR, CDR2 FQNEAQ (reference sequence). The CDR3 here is CASSSNSYNSPLHF. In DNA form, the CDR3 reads TGTGCCAGCAGCTCTAACTCCTATAATTCACCCCTCCACTTT.

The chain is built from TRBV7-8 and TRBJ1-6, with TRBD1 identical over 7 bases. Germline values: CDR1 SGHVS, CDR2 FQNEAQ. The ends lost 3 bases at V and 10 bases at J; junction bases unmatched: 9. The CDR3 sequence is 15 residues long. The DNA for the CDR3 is TGTGCCAGCAGCTTTACAGGGGAGAACGGATCACCCCTCCACTTT. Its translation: CASSFTGENGSPLHF.

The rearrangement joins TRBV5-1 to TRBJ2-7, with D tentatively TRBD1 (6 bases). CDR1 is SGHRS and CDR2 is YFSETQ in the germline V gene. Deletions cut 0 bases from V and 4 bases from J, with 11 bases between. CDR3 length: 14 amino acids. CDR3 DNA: TGCGCCAGCAGCTTGGAACAGGGTATATACGAGCAGTACTTC. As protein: CASSLEQGIYEQYF.

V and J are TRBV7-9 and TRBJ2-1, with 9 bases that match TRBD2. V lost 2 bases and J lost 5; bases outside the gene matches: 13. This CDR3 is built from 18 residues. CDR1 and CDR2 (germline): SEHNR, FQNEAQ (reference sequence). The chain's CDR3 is CASSLYPRETSGHNEQFF. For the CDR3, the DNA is TGTGCCAGCAGCTTATACCCCCGGGAGACTAGCGGTCACAATGAGCAGTTCTTC.

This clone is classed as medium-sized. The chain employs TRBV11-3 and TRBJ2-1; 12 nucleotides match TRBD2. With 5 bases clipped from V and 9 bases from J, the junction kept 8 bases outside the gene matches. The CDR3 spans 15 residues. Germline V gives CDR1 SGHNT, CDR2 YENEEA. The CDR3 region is CASSPLAGGPGEQFF. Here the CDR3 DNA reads TGTGCCAGCAGCCCTCTAGCGGGAGGGCCCGGTGAGCAGTTCTTC.

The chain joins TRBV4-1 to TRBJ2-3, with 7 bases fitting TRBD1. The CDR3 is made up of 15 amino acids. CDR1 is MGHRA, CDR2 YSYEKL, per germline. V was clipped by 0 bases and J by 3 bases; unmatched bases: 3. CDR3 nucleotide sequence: TGCGCCAGCAGCCAAGAGAACAGGGGAACAGATACGCAGTATTTT. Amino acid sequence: CASSQENRGTDTQYF.

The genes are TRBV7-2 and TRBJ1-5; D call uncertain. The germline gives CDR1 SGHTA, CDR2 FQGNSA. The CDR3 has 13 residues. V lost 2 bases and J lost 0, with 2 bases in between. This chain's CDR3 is CASSLRSNQPQHF. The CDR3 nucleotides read TGTGCCAGCAGCTTACGTAGCAATCAGCCCCAGCATTTT.